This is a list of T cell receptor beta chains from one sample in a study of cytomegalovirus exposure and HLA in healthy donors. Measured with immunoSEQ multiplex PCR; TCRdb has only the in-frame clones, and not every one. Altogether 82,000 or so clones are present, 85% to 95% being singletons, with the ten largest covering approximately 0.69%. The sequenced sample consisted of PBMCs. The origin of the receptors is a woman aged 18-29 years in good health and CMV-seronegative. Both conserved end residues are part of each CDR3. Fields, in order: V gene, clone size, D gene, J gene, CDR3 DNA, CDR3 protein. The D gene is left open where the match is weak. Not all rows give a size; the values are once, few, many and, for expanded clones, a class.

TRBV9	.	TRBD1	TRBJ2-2	TGTGCCAGCAGCGCTATGGACAGGGCCGGGGAGCTGTTTTTT	CASSAMDRAGELFF
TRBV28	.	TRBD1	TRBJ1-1	TGTGCCAGCGGAAGGACAGGGGTAGGGAACACTGAAGCTTTCTTT	CASGRTGVGNTEAFF
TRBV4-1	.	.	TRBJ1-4	TGCGCCAGCAGCCAAGACGAGAAGTCTGAAAAACTGTTTTTT	CASSQDEKSEKLFF
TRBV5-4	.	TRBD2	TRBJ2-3	TGTGCCAGCAGCTTGGTGAAGACTAGCGGGTCCACAGATACGCAGTATTTT	CASSLVKTSGSTDTQYF
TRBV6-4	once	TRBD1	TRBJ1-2	TGTGCCAGCAGTCCCGGGACAGTTCCGTTCGGCTACACCTTC	CASSPGTVPFGYTF
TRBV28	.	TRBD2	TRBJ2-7	TGTGCCAGCAGTCCACCTAGCGGGACGACCTACGAGCAGTACTTC	CASSPPSGTTYEQYF
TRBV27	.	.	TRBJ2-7	TGTGCCAGCAGCAGGACTTTTCCCATTTGGGAGTGCGAGCAGTACTTC	CASSRTFPIWECEQYF
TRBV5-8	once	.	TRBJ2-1	TGTGCCAGCAGCTTGATCGAGGCTGATGAGCAGTTCTTC	CASSLIEADEQFF
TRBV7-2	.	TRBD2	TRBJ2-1	TGTGCCAGCAGCTTAGGGACTAGCGGGAGATACAATGAGCAGTTCTTC	CASSLGTSGRYNEQFF
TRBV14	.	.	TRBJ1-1	TGTGCCAGCAGCGCTATAAGAATTGTCACTGAAGCTTTCTTT	CASSAIRIVTEAFF
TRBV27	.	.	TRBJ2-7	TGTGCCAGCAGTTTAACGCCCTACTACGAGCAGTACTTC	CASSLTPYYEQYF
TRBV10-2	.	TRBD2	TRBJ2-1	TGCGCCAGCAGACGGGGACTAGCGGCCTCCTACAATGAGCAGTTCTTC	CASRRGLAASYNEQFF
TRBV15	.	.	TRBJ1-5	TGTGCCACCAGCAGAGCCAAGGACACAAATCAGCCCCAGCATTTT	CATSRAKDTNQPQHF
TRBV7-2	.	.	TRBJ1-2	TGTGCCAGCAGCTTCCAAACGGTCCTGGGGCTCGGCTATGGCTACACCTTC	CASSFQTVLGLGYGYTF
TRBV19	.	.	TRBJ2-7	TGTGCCAGTAGTATGTACAGCGAGCAGTACTTC	CASSMYSEQYF
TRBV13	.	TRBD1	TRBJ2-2	TGTGCCAGCAGCGTCGGGACAGGGGACCCCGGGGAGCTGTTTTTT	CASSVGTGDPGELFF
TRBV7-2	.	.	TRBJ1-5	TGTGCCAGCAGCCGACAGAGATATAGCAATCAGCCCCAGCATTTT	CASSRQRYSNQPQHF
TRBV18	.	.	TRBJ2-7	TGTGCCAGCTCACCATTCCCCGGGGAGGCCTACGAGCAGTACTTC	CASSPFPGEAYEQYF
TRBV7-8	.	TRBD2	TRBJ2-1	TGTGCCAGCAACCCGGGGACTAGCGGGTGGAGCTCCTACAATGAGCAGTTCTTC	CASNPGTSGWSSYNEQFF
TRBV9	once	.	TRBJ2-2	TGTGCCAGCAGCGTAGTGCCAGGGCTAGACACCGGGGAGCTGTTTTTT	CASSVVPGLDTGELFF
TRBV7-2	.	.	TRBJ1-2	TGTGCCAGCAGCCCCCTCTACGCGGGGGGGAACTATGGCTACACCTTC	CASSPLYAGGNYGYTF
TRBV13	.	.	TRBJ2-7	TGTGCCAGCAGTTCCGGCTACGAGCAGTACTTC	CASSSGYEQYF
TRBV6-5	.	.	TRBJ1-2	TGTGCCAGCAGTTACCGCGGGGTGGGCTATGGCTACACCTTC	CASSYRGVGYGYTF
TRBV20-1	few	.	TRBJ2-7	TGCAGTGCTCTTAGCTCCTACGAGCAGTACTTC	CSALSSYEQYF
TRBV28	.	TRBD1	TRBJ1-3	TGTGCCATCACCACAGGGGGATCTGGAAACACCATATATTTT	CAITTGGSGNTIYF
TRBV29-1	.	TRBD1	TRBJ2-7	TGCAGCGTTTCGGGGGGTGGGACAGGGCAGTACGAGCAGTACTTC	CSVSGGGTGQYEQYF
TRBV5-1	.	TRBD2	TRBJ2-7	TGCGCCAGCAGCAGGACTAGCGGGGACTACGAGCAGTACTTC	CASSRTSGDYEQYF
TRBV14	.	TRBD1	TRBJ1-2	TGTGCCAGCAGCCACGAATGGTCAGGGGGGAACTATGGCTACACCTTC	CASSHEWSGGNYGYTF
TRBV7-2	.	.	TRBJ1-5	TGTGCCAGCAGCTTTGATAGTCAGCCCCAGCATTTT	CASSFDSQPQHF
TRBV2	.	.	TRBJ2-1	TGTGCCAGCAGTCGCCAGGGAAATGAGCAGTTCTTC	CASSRQGNEQFF
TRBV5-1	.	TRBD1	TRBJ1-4	TGCGCCAGCAGCCTTCTAACAGGGGCTGAAAAACTGTTTTTT	CASSLLTGAEKLFF
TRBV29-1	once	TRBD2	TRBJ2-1	TGCAGTGTAGCGGGAGGACTCTCCTACAATGAGCAGTTCTTC	CSVAGGLSYNEQFF
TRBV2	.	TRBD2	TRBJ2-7	TGTGCCAGCAGGGGCGCGGGGGTCAACGAGCAGTACTTC	CASRGAGVNEQYF
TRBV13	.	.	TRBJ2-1	TGTGCCAGCAGCTTAGTCGGTGAGCAGTTCTTC	CASSLVGEQFF
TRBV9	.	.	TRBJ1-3	TGTGCCAGCAGCGTAGCAGACAGGCCTGGAGGAAACACCATATATTTT	CASSVADRPGGNTIYF
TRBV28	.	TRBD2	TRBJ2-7	TGTGCCAGCAGTTTAGCGGGAGCTTTCTACGAGCAGTACTTC	CASSLAGAFYEQYF
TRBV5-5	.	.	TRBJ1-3	TGTGCCAGCAGTTCCGGGACACATCTTTTGGCTGGAAACACCATATATTTT	CASSSGTHLLAGNTIYF
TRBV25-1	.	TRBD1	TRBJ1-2	TGTGCCAGCACCGAACCAGGGGGGGGCTACACCTTC	CASTEPGGGYTF
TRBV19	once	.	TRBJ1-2	TGTGCCAGTAGTATAGCTGGAGTCTATGGCTACACCTTC	CASSIAGVYGYTF
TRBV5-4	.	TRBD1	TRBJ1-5	TGTGCCAGCAGCTTCGGACAGGAAGTCGGCCAGCCCCAGCATTTT	CASSFGQEVGQPQHF
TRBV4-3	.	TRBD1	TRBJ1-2	TGCGCCAGCAGCCCGTCCGGGACAGGGGAACACTATGGCTACACCTTC	CASSPSGTGEHYGYTF
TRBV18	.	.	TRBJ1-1	TGTGCCAGCTCAACTGGAGTGGAGCAATACACTGAAGCTTTCTTT	CASSTGVEQYTEAFF
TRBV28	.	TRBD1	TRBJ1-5	TGTGCCAGCAGATACAGGGGGCTAAACAGCAATCAGCCCCAGCATTTT	CASRYRGLNSNQPQHF
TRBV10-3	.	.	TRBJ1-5	TGTGCCACCAAATTGACAGGATCCAACAATCAGCCCCAGCATTTT	CATKLTGSNNQPQHF
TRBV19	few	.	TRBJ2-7	TGTGCCAGTAGTATAGTTGGGGCATACGAGCAGTACTTC	CASSIVGAYEQYF
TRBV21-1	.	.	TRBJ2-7	TGTGCCAGCAGCAAAGTGAAGAGGGAGGCCTACGAGCAGTACTTC	CASSKVKREAYEQYF
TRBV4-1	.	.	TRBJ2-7	TGCGCCAGCAGCCAAGTATATCAGGGCGACCTCTACGAGCAGTACTTC	CASSQVYQGDLYEQYF
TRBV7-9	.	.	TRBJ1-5	TGTGCCAGCAGCTTCGCAGCGGAGCCCCAGCATTTT	CASSFAAEPQHF
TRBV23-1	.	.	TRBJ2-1	TGCGCCAGCAGTCCCTACAATCGGGAGTATACTAACAATGAGCAGTTCTTC	CASSPYNREYTNNEQFF
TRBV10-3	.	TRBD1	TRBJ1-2	TGTGCCATCAGTGGCCTACAGGGGGCGCTTGGCTACACCTTC	CAISGLQGALGYTF
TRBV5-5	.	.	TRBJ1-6	TGTGCCAGCAGCTTGGACAGGAGTGCACCCCTCCACTTT	CASSLDRSAPLHF
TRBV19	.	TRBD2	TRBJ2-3	TGTGCCAGTAGTCCAAGGGGACTAGCGGGTACAGATACGCAGTATTTT	CASSPRGLAGTDTQYF
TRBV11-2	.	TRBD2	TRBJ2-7	TGTGCCAGCAGCTTAGAATTGAGGACTAGCGGGATTTACGAGCAGTACTTC	CASSLELRTSGIYEQYF
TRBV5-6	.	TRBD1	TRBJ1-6	TGTGCCAGCAGCTGGGGGACAGGGGGTGCGGCACCCCTCCACTTT	CASSWGTGGAAPLHF